Below are 9 T cell receptor beta chains sequenced from a single sample in a study of CD8+CD57+ T cells in acquired aplastic anemia (dated 2018 in TCRdb). Flow cytometry had shown CD8+CD57+ cell expansion in the patients selected for sequencing. The run used an Illumina HiSeq 2000. Profiling of TCR beta VDJ combinations and CDR3 sequences used genomic DNA as the template. TCRdb trimmed public reads at Q25 via fastp, called clones via MiXCR and kept in-frame beta chains. Identical CDR3 proteins give one entry, which carries the most common genes and DNA. The table for this sample lists some 160,000 distinct CDR3 sequences; around 50% of them were counted only once. The biggest ten clones account for roughly 2.8% of the sample. Sequencing was done on a sample of sorted CD4+, CD8+, or CD8+CD57+ T cells (not recorded which) from PBMCs. These receptors were collected from a human donor with aplastic anemia.

The chain is built from TRBV29-1 and TRBJ2-5; 9 bases match TRBD2. J lost 5 bases, V lost 6 bases, and 10 bases had no gene match. Germline lookup yields CDR1 SQVTM and CDR2 ANQGSEA. CDR3 size: 14 residues. The CDR3 nucleotides are TGCAGCGTGGCTAGCGGGGCGAATCAGGAGACCCAGTACTTC. Translated: CSVASGANQETQYF.

This clonotype was seen at least ten times. This chain links TRBV3-1 with TRBJ1-2; D possibly corresponds to TRBD1 (5 bases). V shed 1 base and J shed 7 bases, with 10 bases lying between them. The CDR3 contains 13 residues. Germline V lookup: CDR1 LGHDT, CDR2 YNNKEL (reference sequence). CDR3 protein: CASSQAQGPGYTF. CDR3 DNA sequence: TGTGCCAGCAGCCAAGCGCAGGGACCTGGCTACACCTTC. The variable domain in full, completed from reference TRBV3-1 and TRBJ1-2, reads DTAVSQTPKYLVTQMGNDKSIKCEQNLGHDTMYWYKQDSKKFLKIMFSYNNKELIINETVPNRFSPKSPDKAHLNLHINSLELGDSAVYFCASSQAQGPGYTFGSGTRLTVV.

The chain is built from TRBV7-8 and TRBJ2-7; TRBD2 matches 10 bases. The CDR3 is made up of 16 amino acids. The germline V gene encodes CDR1 SGHVS and CDR2 FQNEAQ. Trimming took 5 bases from V and 0 from J; bases not matched to a gene: 7. The CDR3 DNA reads TGTGCCAGCAGCGGAGCCGGGACTAGCGTCTCCTACGAGCAGTACTTC. Its protein product is CASSGAGTSVSYEQYF.

The chain combines TRBV5-5 with TRBJ2-7, with 7 bases matching TRBD2. Germline CDR1 SGHKS, CDR2 YYEKEE (reference sequence). V was clipped by 2 bases and J by 3 bases; unmatched bases: 8. The CDR3 is made up of 15 amino acids. The CDR3 is CASSLRGLAVYEQYF. As DNA, the CDR3 is TGTGCCAGCAGCTTACGGGGTCTAGCGGTCTACGAGCAGTACTTC.

V and J are TRBV19 and TRBJ2-7; TRBD1 or TRBD2 may be the D gene (6 bases each). The germline V and J ends were trimmed by 5 bases and 4 bases, with 18 bases remaining between them. Germline V lookup: CDR1 LNHDA, CDR2 SQIVND (reference sequence). The CDR3 is 15 amino acids. The CDR3 region is CASSARGIGTYEQYF. CDR3 DNA: TGTGCCAGTAGTGCGAGGGGGATCGGGACTTACGAGCAGTACTTC.

This sequence joins TRBV10-2 and TRBJ1-5; 8 bases fit TRBD1. The V and J ends lost 5 bases and 1 base, in that order; junction bases with no gene match: 4. Germline V CDR1 and CDR2: WSHSY, SAAADI. The CDR3 covers 15 residues. DNA of the CDR3: TGCGCCAGCAGTAGGACAGGGACAAGCAATCAGCCCCAGCATTTT. Amino acids: CASSRTGTSNQPQHF.

The sample holds one count of this clonotype. The rearrangement joins TRBV4-2 to TRBJ2-3; 10 bases are shared with TRBD2. The CDR3 consists of 17 residues. Germline V gene sequence: CDR1 LGHNA, CDR2 YNFKEQ. After removal of 3 bases from V and 2 bases from J, the junction contained 8 bases not matched to a gene. DNA of the CDR3: TGTGCCAGCAGCCAGGGGACTAGCGCGGGGACCACAGATACGCAGTATTTT. Residues: CASSQGTSAGTTDTQYF.

The count of this clonotype is one. The chain recombines TRBV27 with TRBJ2-2; the D gene is possibly TRBD2 (6 bases). Trimming took 3 bases from V and 6 from J, leaving 11 bases between them. The germline V gene has CDR1 MNHEY and CDR2 SMNVEV (reference sequence). The CDR3 covers 14 residues. In DNA, the CDR3 is TGTGCCAGCAGTTTGGCACCGGGGGCCGGGGAGCTGTTTTTT. It translates to CASSLAPGAGELFF.

The V and J genes are TRBV10-3 and TRBJ2-2; D is undetermined. With 10 bases removed from V and 2 bases from J, the gap between germline ends came to 17 bases. In germline, CDR1 is ENHRY, CDR2 SYGVKD. This CDR3 comprises 15 residues. As DNA, the CDR3 is TGTGCCACCGCAAGGACGGGTGATAACACCGGGGAGCTGTTTTTT. Its protein product is CATARTGDNTGELFF.